These 19 T cell receptor beta chains were sequenced from one sample in a study of long-term antiretroviral therapy in people with HIV. Investigators performed immunoSEQ version v3.0 at survey level. Profiled with immunoSEQ multiplex PCR; TCRdb holds only in-frame clones, not every one. Here the sample spans approximately 27,000 clones, 75% to 95% being singletons. Sample: unsorted PBMCs, taken about 5.3 years after starting antiretroviral therapy. Receptors originate from a woman aged 40 to 55 with HIV.

This clone came up a few times. This chain joins TRBV5-1 and TRBJ2-1, with TRBD2 identical over 9 bases. The CDR3 is 15 amino acids. The V gene end was trimmed by 3 bases and the J gene end by 8 bases; junction bases not matched to a gene: 9. The germline V gene encodes CDR1 SGHRS and CDR2 YFSETQ. The CDR3 loop is CASSWGASGEDEQFF. CDR3 sequence (DNA): TGCGCCAGCAGCTGGGGCGCTAGCGGGGAAGATGAGCAGTTCTTC.

CDR3 region: CASSVSSGGAYGYTF. CDR3 in DNA: TGTGCCAGCAGTGTGTCCTCAGGGGGAGCCTATGGCTACACCTTC. The chain links TRBV25-1 to TRBJ1-2; 7 nucleotides agree with TRBD1. With 4 bases clipped from V and 4 bases from J, the junction kept 9 bases outside the gene matches. The CDR3 has 15 amino acids. The germline gives CDR1 MGHDK, CDR2 SYGVNS.

V is TRBV4-1 and J is TRBJ1-5, with 8 bases identical to TRBD1. There are 17 residues in the CDR3. Germline loops: CDR1 MGHRA, CDR2 YSYEKL. V was pared by 1 base and J by 2 bases, with 7 bases of the junction left unmatched. CDR3 bases: TGCGCCAGCAGCCAAGGGACAGGGCTCGAAGGCAATCAGCCCCAGCATTTT. It yields the protein CASSQGTGLEGNQPQHF.

The chain uses TRBV4-2 and TRBJ2-7, with TRBD2 matching 9 bases. Germline-derived CDR1 and CDR2 are LGHNA and YNFKEQ. There are 17 residues in the CDR3. The trim removed 0 bases at V and 2 bases at J, leaving 8 bases unmatched. The CDR3 loop reads CASSQDPQREVPYEQYF. Here the CDR3 DNA reads TGTGCCAGCAGCCAAGACCCCCAGCGGGAGGTTCCCTACGAGCAGTACTTC.

The chain links TRBV6-5 to TRBJ1-1, with unresolved D. Germline CDR1 is MNHEY and CDR2 is SVGAGI. This CDR3 region has 14 residues. Trimming removed 7 bases at V and 1 base at J, with 13 bases between. The CDR3 spells CASIPRTGNTEAFF. The DNA for the CDR3 is TGTGCCAGCATTCCGAGGACGGGGAACACTGAAGCTTTCTTT.

This clone occurred once. V is TRBV7-6 and J is TRBJ2-7; 13 bases are shared with TRBD2. Germline loops: CDR1 SGHVS, CDR2 FNYEAQ. This CDR3 spans 18 amino acids. Unmatched junction bases numbered 10, after V lost 1 base and J lost 4 bases. The CDR3 protein is CASSLEVPTSGRGYEQYF. The CDR3 nucleotides are TGTGCCAGCAGCTTAGAAGTCCCAACTAGCGGGAGGGGATACGAGCAGTACTTC.

The rearrangement uses TRBV6-5 and TRBJ1-6; D is perhaps TRBD1 (6 bases). The CDR3 has 15 amino acids. Trimming took 11 bases from V and 8 from J, leaving 22 bases between them. Germline loops: CDR1 MNHEY, CDR2 SVGAGI. CDR3 in amino acids: CASSSWGPPDSPLHF. As DNA, the CDR3 is TGTGCCTCTTCCAGTTGGGGGCCCCCGGATTCACCCCTCCACTTT.

The rearrangement uses TRBV6-1 and TRBJ1-2; D call uncertain. The germline V gene encodes CDR1 MNHNS and CDR2 SASEGT. This CDR3 spans 14 amino acids. V was clipped by 8 bases and J by 4 bases, with 17 bases between them. CDR3 protein: CASAKEAGVYGYTF. Here the CDR3 DNA reads TGTGCCAGCGCCAAAGAGGCAGGAGTCTATGGCTACACCTTC.

The gene calls are TRBV4-1 and TRBJ2-7; D unresolved. This CDR3 comprises 14 residues. Germline CDR1 is MGHRA and CDR2 is YSYEKL. Between the trimmed V and J ends, which lost 0 bases and 5 bases, there was a span of 11 bases. Here the CDR3 reads CASSQENSVDEQYF. The CDR3 bases are TGCGCCAGCAGCCAAGAAAACAGTGTGGACGAGCAGTACTTC.

The genes are TRBV6-1 and TRBJ2-1; D may be TRBD2 (5 bases). Trimming took off 10 bases at V and 3 bases at J, with 16 bases between the two ends. The CDR3 runs to 14 residues. Germline-derived CDR1 and CDR2 are MNHNS and SASEGT. The CDR3 region has the DNA TGTGCCATCACTTCCGGGATGGTCTACAATGAGCAGTTCTTC. Translating it yields CAITSGMVYNEQFF.

The chain couples TRBV9 to TRBJ1-1; D gene ambiguous. Germline-derived CDR1 and CDR2 are SGDLS and YYNGEE. V was trimmed by 0 bases and J by 1 base, leaving 4 bases between them. The CDR3 runs 13 residues. The CDR3 is CASSVGTNTEAFF. CDR3 sequence (DNA): TGTGCCAGCAGCGTAGGCACGAACACTGAAGCTTTCTTT.

The V and J genes are TRBV4-3 and TRBJ1-1, with 9 bases aligning to TRBD1. This CDR3 is 15 amino acids long. Trimming removed 4 bases from V and 4 bases from J; junction bases left unmatched: 7. The germline V gene encodes CDR1 LGHNA and CDR2 YSLEER. DNA for the CDR3: TGCGCCAGCAGCCTATGGACAGGGGTAAGCACTGAAGCTTTCTTT. Its translation: CASSLWTGVSTEAFF.

The chain is built from TRBV30 and TRBJ1-1; a possible D gene is TRBD1 (5 bases). V was pared by 0 bases and J by 0 bases, with 14 bases between. The CDR3 length is 16 residues. The V gene's germline CDR1 is GTSNPN and CDR2 SVGIG (reference sequence). CDR3 sequence reads: CAWSVWGGAMNTEAFF. The CDR3 coding sequence is TGTGCCTGGAGTGTGTGGGGGGGAGCCATGAACACTGAAGCTTTCTTT.

V usage is TRBV18 and J usage is TRBJ1-5; D is perhaps TRBD1 (6 bases). Trimming shortened V by 6 bases and J by 0 bases, and 12 bases separated the two germline ends. Germline CDR1 reads KGHSH; CDR2 reads LQKENI. CDR3 length equals 15 residues. The CDR3 protein is CASSEGGNSNQPQHF. CDR3 DNA sequence: TGTGCCAGCTCCGAAGGGGGGAATAGCAATCAGCCCCAGCATTTT.

In this sample, this clone turned up once. J is TRBJ2-7 and V is TRBV7-6; 9 positions agree with TRBD1. The ends lost 5 bases at V and 2 bases at J; junction bases unmatched: 4. The CDR3 runs 14 residues. Germline V lookup: CDR1 SGHVS, CDR2 FNYEAQ. The CDR3 DNA is TGTGCCAGCAGCATAAGACAGGGGGCCTACGAGCAGTACTTC. This gives the protein CASSIRQGAYEQYF. The complete variable domain, with remaining parts taken from reference TRBV7-6 and TRBJ2-7, reads GAGVSQSPRYKVTKRGQDVALRCDPISGHVSLYWYRQALGQGPEFLTYFNYEAQQDKSGLPNDRFSAERPEGSISTLTIQRTEQRDSAMYRCASSIRQGAYEQYFGPGTRLTVT.

The rearrangement links TRBV6-6 to TRBJ1-1, with unresolved D. The V gene's germline CDR1 is MNHNY and CDR2 SVGAGI (reference sequence). The CDR3 runs to 14 residues. Trimming removed 4 bases at V and 10 bases at J, with 19 bases between. The CDR3 bases are TGTGCCAGCAGTTCCATCTCCGTCCAGCCTGGAGCTTTCTTT. This sequence encodes CASSSISVQPGAFF.

The chain couples TRBV30 to TRBJ2-1; 10 nucleotides match TRBD2. The CDR3 runs to 22 residues. Germline V lookup: CDR1 GTSNPN, CDR2 SVGIG (reference sequence). J was trimmed by 3 bases and V by 6 bases; bases with no gene match: 29. The CDR3 coding sequence is TGTGCCTGCCCCCGGGAGCAGGGCAACTTTCGACTAGCGGGTCTGGGCTACAATGAGCAGTTCTTC. Translating gives CACPREQGNFRLAGLGYNEQFF.

The chain combines TRBV30 with TRBJ2-7; 9 nucleotides agree with TRBD1. Germline CDR1 and CDR2: GTSNPN and SVGIG (reference sequence). Trimming removed 2 bases from V and 7 bases from J; junction bases left unmatched: 3. The CDR3 covers 12 residues. CDR3 region: CAWSTGGREQYF. For the CDR3, the DNA is TGTGCCTGGAGTACAGGGGGCCGAGAGCAGTACTTC. The complete variable domain, with remaining parts taken from reference TRBV30 and TRBJ2-7, reads SQTIHQWPATLVQPVGSPLSLECTVEGTSNPNLYWYRQAAGRGLQLLFYSVGIGQISSEVPQNLSASRPQDRQFILSSKKLLLSDSGFYLCAWSTGGREQYFGPGTRLTVT.

The gene calls are TRBV7-2 and TRBJ1-2; D call uncertain. Trimming stripped 1 base from V and 2 bases from J, with 8 bases between. The CDR3 runs to 14 residues. CDR1 is SGHTA and CDR2 is FQGNSA in the germline V gene. CDR3 protein: CASSLDLGNYGYTF. The CDR3 DNA reads as TGTGCCAGCAGCTTAGACCTCGGGAACTATGGCTACACCTTC.